Here is one T cell receptor beta chain with its context. The sample belongs to a study of blood T cell repertoires in COVID-19. Study in general: T cells, B-cell-depleted T cells, or PBMCs supplied cDNA or gDNA.

Original analysis: It was from reference gene primer amplification that nucleated cell counts were estimated. TCRdb's copy holds only in-frame clones and misses some; the assay was immunoSEQ multiplex PCR. V and J calls and clone size come straight from that table; D and trimming were deduced from the DNA. The sample contains 180,000 or so clones, 70% to 85% of which appear only once. This receptor was obtained from a man aged 60-69 years who had recovered from COVID-19. The sequencing sample was made of peripheral blood.

The CDR3 loop is CASSFMSRETQYF. The CDR3 DNA follows: TGTGCCAGCAGCTTCATGTCTCGGGAGACCCAGTACTTC. The V call is TRBV7-2, the J call TRBJ2-5; D unresolved. The CDR3 sequence is 13 residues long. With 3 bases removed from V and 5 bases from J, the gap between germline ends came to 10 bases. Germline CDR1 and CDR2: SGHTA and FQGNSA.